Following are 21 T cell receptor beta chains from one sample sequenced in a study of T-cell memory formation after mild COVID-19. TCRdb used MiXCR to reprocess the 5' RACE reads, holding one entry per CDR3 protein. The table shows approximately 350,000 distinct CDR3 sequences, with 14% occurring only once. The sample was PBMCs or a T cell subset sorted from them (not recorded which). These receptors were collected from a man aged 18 to 35 who had mild COVID-19 (a few samples of this study predate the infection). Cell type and time point are not known.

This clonotype came up a few times. This may arise from a read error, as a much more abundant clone is one base away. The rearrangement uses TRBV11-2 and TRBJ2-1; 10 bases match TRBD2. CDR3 length equals 13 residues. Germline V lookup: CDR1 SGHAT, CDR2 FQNNGV. CDR3 residues: CDSSTSGENEQFF. Here the CDR3 DNA reads TGTGACAGCAGCACTAGCGGGGAGAATGAGCAGTTCTTC.

This clonotype was counted many times. The J gene is TRBJ2-3, the V gene TRBV3-1; D may be TRBD1 or TRBD2 (5 bases each). Germline CDR1 reads LGHDT; CDR2 reads YNNKEL (reference sequence). V was shortened by 4 bases and J by 1 base, with 9 bases between the two germline ends. The CDR3 covers 14 residues. The chain's CDR3 is CASSPGAGTDTQYF. The CDR3 bases are TGTGCCAGCAGCCCCGGGGCGGGCACAGATACGCAGTATTTT.

This chain connects TRBV5-4 to TRBJ2-7; 9 nucleotides agree with TRBD1. The germline gives CDR1 SGHNT, CDR2 YYREEE (reference sequence). The CDR3 loop spans 15 amino acids. V lost 6 bases, J lost 3 bases, and 10 bases stayed unmatched. Here the CDR3 reads CASIVQDRGDYEQYF. The CDR3 DNA sequence: TGTGCCAGCATCGTGCAGGACAGGGGTGACTACGAGCAGTACTTC. Full variable domain (rest looked up from reference TRBV5-4 and TRBJ2-7): ETGVTQSPTHLIKTRGQQVTLRCSSQSGHNTVSWYQQALGQGPQFIFQYYREEENGRGNFPPRFSGLQFPNYSSELNVNALELDDSALYLCASIVQDRGDYEQYFGPGTRLTVT.

This clonotype has at least ten counts. This chain connects TRBV12-3 or TRBV12-4 to TRBJ2-4, with TRBD2 matching over 8 bases. Germline trimming cut 2 bases from V and 5 bases from J; bases unmatched to any gene: 2. The CDR3 loop spans 14 amino acids. CDR3 DNA sequence: TGTGCCAGCAGTTTATTTAGCGGGGAAAACATTCAGTACTTC. Amino acid sequence: CASSLFSGENIQYF.

This clonotype has ten or more counts. This chain uses TRBV7-9 with TRBJ2-7, with TRBD1 as a possible D gene (6 bases). V was shortened by 4 bases and J by 1 base, with 8 bases between the two germline ends. The CDR3 is 13 amino acids. Germline V gives CDR1 SEHNR, CDR2 FQNEAQ (reference sequence). The CDR3 loop is CASSSGQSYEQYF. The CDR3 DNA sequence: TGTGCCAGCAGCTCCGGACAGTCCTACGAGCAGTACTTC.

This clonotype has more than one count but fewer than ten. V is TRBV10-3 and J is TRBJ2-5, with 7 bases aligning to TRBD2. The CDR3 loop spans 16 amino acids. CDR1 is ENHRY, CDR2 SYGVKD, per germline. The V gene end was trimmed by 5 bases and the J gene end by 3 bases; junction bases not matched to a gene: 12. The CDR3 loop is CAISPQGAGREETQYF. CDR3 in DNA: TGTGCCATCAGTCCTCAGGGCGCAGGGAGGGAAGAGACCCAGTACTTC.

The V gene is TRBV5-4, the J gene TRBJ2-7; D is uncertain. Trimming cost V 0 bases and J 3 bases, with 13 bases left between them. The CDR3 spans 15 residues. Germline values: CDR1 SGHNT, CDR2 YYREEE (reference sequence). The CDR3: CASSLGVGPIYEQYF. DNA of the CDR3: TGTGCCAGCAGCTTGGGGGTCGGGCCTATCTACGAGCAGTACTTC. Drawing the rest from reference TRBV5-4 and TRBJ2-7, the complete variable domain is ETGVTQSPTHLIKTRGQQVTLRCSSQSGHNTVSWYQQALGQGPQFIFQYYREEENGRGNFPPRFSGLQFPNYSSELNVNALELDDSALYLCASSLGVGPIYEQYFGPGTRLTVT.

This rearrangement joins TRBV19 to TRBJ2-7; possible D gene TRBD1, 5 bases. Trimming stripped 5 bases from V and 0 bases from J, with 8 bases between. CDR1 is LNHDA and CDR2 is SQIVND in the germline V gene (reference sequence). The CDR3 has 13 amino acids. The DNA of the CDR3 is TGTGCCAGTAGTGTCAGGGCCTCCTACGAGCAGTACTTC. Its protein is CASSVRASYEQYF.

The chain combines TRBV7-2 with TRBJ1-5; a weak D match, TRBD1 (5 bases). The germline V gene encodes CDR1 SGHTA and CDR2 FQGNSA. This CDR3 is built from 15 residues. Trimming cost V 1 base and J 5 bases, with 12 bases left between them. CDR3 sequence: CASSLDSGFDQPQHF. CDR3 in DNA: TGTGCCAGCAGCTTAGATTCAGGGTTTGATCAGCCCCAGCATTTT.

J is TRBJ2-2 and V is TRBV5-6; D possibly corresponds to TRBD2 (6 bases). From germline, CDR1 is SGHDT and CDR2 YYEEEE. The V end was cut by 6 bases, the J end by 3 bases, with 12 bases between. This CDR3 spans 14 amino acids. The CDR3 coding sequence is TGTGCCAGCAATTTTAGGGAGGACACCGGGGAGCTGTTTTTT. It codes for CASNFREDTGELFF.

The chain has TRBV5-8 and TRBJ2-4; D is possibly TRBD1 (6 bases). Germline assignment: CDR1 SGHTS and CDR2 YDEGEE. The CDR3 has 13 residues. V lost 6 bases, J lost 7 bases, and 14 bases lay in between. In nucleotides, the CDR3 is TGTGCCAGCACCGTACAAAGGGGGAACATTCAGTACTTC. As protein: CASTVQRGNIQYF. Combining the CDR3 with reference TRBV5-8 and TRBJ2-4 gives the whole variable domain EAGVTQSPTHLIKTRGQQATLRCSPISGHTSVYWYQQALGLGLQFLLWYDEGEERNRGNFPPRFSGRQFPNYSSELNVNALELEDSALYLCASTVQRGNIQYFGAGTRLSVL.

The chain uses TRBV5-1 and TRBJ2-3; D may be TRBD1 or TRBD2 (5 bases each). The CDR3 runs to 14 residues. The germline gives CDR1 SGHRS, CDR2 YFSETQ. Trimming stripped 7 bases from V and 1 base from J, with 13 bases between. CDR3 in DNA: TGCGCCAGCTGCGGTGGGACCCGCACAGATACGCAGTATTTT. Its protein product is CASCGGTRTDTQYF.

The chain joins TRBV14 to TRBJ2-7; 9 nucleotides line up with TRBD1. The CDR3 contains 15 residues. Germline lookup yields CDR1 SGHDN and CDR2 FVKESK. Losses at the gene ends were 6 bases for V and 6 bases for J; bases not matched to a gene: 12. The CDR3 DNA reads as TGTGCCAGCAGAAGAACGGGACAGGGATTAACCGAGCAGTACTTC. Translated: CASRRTGQGLTEQYF.

The J gene is TRBJ2-7, the V gene TRBV6-2 or TRBV6-3; 10 bases match TRBD2. Germline V gives CDR1 MNHEY, CDR2 SVGEGT. This CDR3 region has 14 residues. The V gene end was trimmed by 5 bases and the J gene end by 3 bases; junction bases not matched to a gene: 4. The CDR3 is CASSAPSGSYEQYF. The CDR3 DNA reads as TGTGCCAGCAGTGCACCTAGCGGGAGCTACGAGCAGTACTTC.

A few counts support this clonotype. This chain joins TRBV7-2 and TRBJ2-3, with 9 bases lining up with TRBD2. V shed 9 bases, J shed 0 bases, and the junction held 7 bases outside the gene matches. The CDR3 runs 15 residues. Germline loops: CDR1 SGHTA, CDR2 FQGNSA. CDR3 amino acids: CASLERGASTDTQYF. The DNA for the CDR3 is TGTGCCAGTCTGGAGCGGGGGGCGAGCACAGATACGCAGTATTTT.

The chain recombines TRBV5-1 with TRBJ1-2, with D unclear. Trimming took off 0 bases at V and 8 bases at J, with 14 bases between the two ends. Looked up from germline, CDR1 is SGHRS and CDR2 is YFSETQ. CDR3 length: 14 residues. The CDR3 is CASSLEAGWQGYTF. Here the CDR3 DNA reads TGCGCCAGCAGCTTGGAGGCGGGTTGGCAAGGCTACACCTTC. Full variable domain (missing parts from reference TRBV5-1 and TRBJ1-2): KAGVTQTPRYLIKTRGQQVTLSCSPISGHRSVSWYQQTPGQGLQFLFEYFSETQRNKGNFPGRFSGRQFSNSRSEMNVSTLELGDSALYLCASSLEAGWQGYTFGSGTRLTVV.

This clonotype showed up just a few times. The rearrangement uses TRBV21-1 and TRBJ1-2; the table's D call of TRBD1 was not tested on the DNA. TRBV21-1 is a listed pseudogene. The CDR3 length is 15 residues. The CDR3 sequence is CASSGDRGPCYGYTF. CDR3 nucleotides: TGTGCCAGCAGCGGGGACAGGGGGCCTTGCTATGGCTACACCTTC.

This clonotype has more than one count but fewer than ten. The J gene is TRBJ1-1, the V gene TRBV30; D is undetermined. The CDR3 extends over 10 amino acids. Germline V CDR1 and CDR2: GTSNPN, SVGIG (reference sequence). V was pared by 2 bases and J by 5 bases, with 3 bases between. CDR3 DNA sequence: TGTGCCTGGAGTCTGACTGAAGCTTTCTTT. Its protein product is CAWSLTEAFF.

This clonotype was detected a few times. The chain links TRBV7-2 to TRBJ1-4; no definite D call. V was pared by 1 base and J by 5 bases, with 8 bases between. The CDR3 length is 14 residues. Germline assignment: CDR1 SGHTA and CDR2 FQGNSA. For the CDR3, the DNA is TGTGCCAGCAGCTTAGAGGTCAAGAATGAAAAACTGTTTTTT. It translates to CASSLEVKNEKLFF.

This clonotype was counted many times. CDR3 nucleotide sequence: TGCGCCAGCAGCGTCGGGACAGGCTACAATCAGCCCCAGCATTTT. Its protein product is CASSVGTGYNQPQHF. The genes are TRBV5-1 and TRBJ1-5; TRBD1 agrees at 8 bases. V lost 4 bases, J lost 3 bases, and 6 bases stayed unmatched. In germline, CDR1 is SGHRS, CDR2 YFSETQ. The CDR3 has 15 residues.

The gene calls are TRBV11-2 and TRBJ2-2; 8 nucleotides agree with TRBD1. J lost 6 bases, V lost 1 base, and 1 base had no gene match. CDR1 SGHAT and CDR2 FQNNGV come from the germline V gene. The CDR3 is made up of 14 amino acids. The CDR3: CASSLATGAGELFF. CDR3 sequence (DNA): TGTGCCAGCAGCTTAGCGACAGGGGCCGGGGAGCTGTTTTTT.